This T cell receptor (beta chain) was observed in a study of post-analysis software for immune sequencing data (dated by TCRdb to about 2015). Background on the whole study: Relapsing-remitting, secondary progressive and progressive-relapsing multiple sclerosis were recorded as disease courses, and subtype annotation was lacking for some patients. The multiple sclerosis patient repertoires were compared with under 13 previously published healthy control repertoires from donors aged about 6 to 28 years. A subset of samples was prepared in parallel using single-end sample barcoding, then pooled and co-amplified after Illumina adapter ligation. General findings and caveats noted by the study authors: The control group was slightly older than the multiple sclerosis patient group. Direct clustering with F measure revealed strong co-clustering of samples prepared in the same batch, which led to a batch-effect correction. Multiple sclerosis patients had significantly lower normalized Chao1 diversity than controls, a result that suggests substantial peripheral T-cell clonal expansion. Four to six TRBV segments, including TRBV5-6, TRBV5-1 and TRBV20-1, were significantly more frequent in patients than controls.

Details on this clonotype: Its antigen target is currently unknown. Base qualities are missing; no much larger clone stands one base away.

TCR beta repertoires were profiled from peripheral blood of over 10 young patients with multiple sclerosis to demonstrate the VDJtools post-analysis software. The patients with multiple sclerosis were children and adolescents between about 6 and 15 years of age. Per the germline V gene, SQVTM is the CDR1 and ANQGSEA is the CDR2. Taken from cysteine to phenylalanine, the CDR3 has 12 residues. The DNA shown is the 36-base CDR3, in frame from base 1. At the junction V is shortened by 6 bases and J by 4 bases, with 12 bases in between. The receptor library was made with PCR. Sequencer: Illumina HiSeq 2500. Unique molecular identifiers were incorporated into TCR beta cDNA libraries to reduce PCR and sequencing biases. Roughly 500,000 cDNA molecules were obtained per 1 to 10 million input T cells, so each molecule approximated one T cell. The same protocol used for the earlier healthy control dataset was applied to prepare and sequence the patient libraries. Within a given batch, samples were prepared together, multiplexed and sequenced on the same HiSeq lane. The paper's data handling went like this. MIGEC handled the raw barcoded reads, throwing out single-read molecular identifier groups before consensus assembly and CDR3 extraction. Clonotype tables were post-analysed with VDJtools, normalizing diversity by down-sampling all datasets to the smallest sample size. To correct batch-related cross-sample contamination, repertoire overlap clustering matched CDR3 amino acid sequences but not nucleotide sequences. Starting from the raw public reads, TCRdb applied fastp trimming at Q25, assembled clones with MiXCR and retained in-frame beta chains. A single entry per CDR3 protein holds the most common genes and DNA from its merged rows. The V and J calls were determined by TCRdb, not by the authors. The sample table lists about 430,000 distinct CDR3 sequences, about 39% of them with a count of one. The ten top clones hold around 8% of the sample.

Recombination joined TRBV29-1 with TRBJ1-2; tentative D gene TRBD1, with 5 bases matching. The sample comprised blood. This receptor was identified in a girl aged 2-10 years with multiple sclerosis. The DNA sequence is TGCAGCGTAGGGAATGGGGGCTATGGCTACACCTTC. It is translated as CSVGNGGYGYTF.